This TCR beta chain was identified in a study of T-cell reconstitution after alpha-beta-depleted transplantation in children. Preparation of the TCRbeta library involved a method that used unique molecular identifiers. TCRdb fed the PCR reads into MiXCR, producing one record per CDR3 protein. Among about 500,000 distinct CDR3 sequences listed, approximately 32% were seen once. This CDR3 is built from 14 residues. The V and J ends lost 4 bases and 0 bases respectively, with 9 bases between them. Germline V gene lookup returns CDR1 SQVTM and CDR2 ANQGSEA. The receptor was derived from a human donor who donated a stem cell graft to a child with aplastic anemia. The sample in question was PBMCs from the stem cell graft donor, obtained from the stem cell graft. The chain links TRBV29-1 to TRBJ2-2; a possible D gene is TRBD1 (5 bases). CDR3 DNA sequence: TGCAGCGTTGGACAGTCCGCGAACACCGGGGAGCTGTTTTTT. Amino acids: CSVGQSANTGELFF.